This T cell receptor beta chain was recorded in a study of shared clonotypes between healthy human individuals. Study-wide background: Researchers assigned three CD4 naive, three CD4 memory, two CD8 naive and one CD8 memory plate to each donor.

Details on this clone: As yet, its antigen is unknown. This sample includes further DNA sequences coding for the same CDR3.

The study's findings and limits: The study sampled only blood, and tissue repertoires likely differ.

Generated by immunoSEQ multiplex PCR, the TCRdb table keeps only in-frame clones and is missing some. Of about 1 million clones listed, approximately 68% are singletons. Germline lookup yields CDR1 GTSNPN and CDR2 SVGIG (reference sequence). The CDR3 totals 13 residues. V lost 1 base and J 0 bases, leaving 4 bases between the germline ends. The rearrangement joins TRBV30 to TRBJ1-5; D uncertain. The sequencing input was memory CD4+ T cells sorted from blood. Subset meaning: CD45RA-negative fraction. The origin of this receptor is a man aged 18-30 years in good health. CDR3 bases: TGTGCCTGGAGTGAGAGTAGCAATCAGCCCCAGCATTTT. It translates to CAWSESSNQPQHF. The full variable domain, in which reference TRBV30 and TRBJ1-5 provide the parts outside the CDR3, is SQTIHQWPATLVQPVGSPLSLECTVEGTSNPNLYWYRQAAGRGLQLLFYSVGIGQISSEVPQNLSASRPQDRQFILSSKKLLLSDSGFYLCAWSESSNQPQHFGDGTRLSIL.